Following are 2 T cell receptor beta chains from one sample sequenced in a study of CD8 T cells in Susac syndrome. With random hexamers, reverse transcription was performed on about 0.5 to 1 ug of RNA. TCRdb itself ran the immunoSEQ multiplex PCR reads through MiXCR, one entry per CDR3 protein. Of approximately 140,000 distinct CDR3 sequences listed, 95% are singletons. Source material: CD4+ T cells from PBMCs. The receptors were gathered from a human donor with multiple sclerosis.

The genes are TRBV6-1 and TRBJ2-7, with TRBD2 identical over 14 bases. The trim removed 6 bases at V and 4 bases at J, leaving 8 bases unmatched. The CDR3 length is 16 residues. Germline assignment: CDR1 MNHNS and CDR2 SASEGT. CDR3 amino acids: CASSAGTSGSPYEQYF. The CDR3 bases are TGTGCCAGCAGCGCCGGGACTAGCGGGAGTCCATACGAGCAGTACTTC.

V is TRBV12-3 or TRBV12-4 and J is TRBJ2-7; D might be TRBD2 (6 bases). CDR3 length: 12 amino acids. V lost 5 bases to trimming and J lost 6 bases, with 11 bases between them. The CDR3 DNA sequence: TGTGCCAGCAGTCCACTCGGGAGCGAGCAGTACTTC. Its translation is CASSPLGSEQYF.